The clone carrying this TCR beta chain has a count of ten or more. Its specificity is not known. Per the germline V gene, CDR1 is SQVTM and CDR2 is ANQGSEA. Trimming removed 1 base from V and 1 base from J; junction bases left unmatched: 7. The CDR3 loop spans 18 amino acids. Before being chosen for sequencing, patients had shown CD8+CD57+ cell expansion by flow cytometry. At blood sampling, none of the patients had yet received therapy. This sample is drawn from a study of CD8+CD57+ T cells in acquired aplastic anemia. Across the study: Sorted CD4+ and CD8+ cells gave an average of 3.2 ug of DNA.

Notes on the study in general: Patient and control CD8+ Simpson's diversity was not significantly different. A set of twenty-nine CD8+ CDR3 sequences was shared between patients and controls, and these sequences appeared highly expressed in patients.

For CDR3 and TCR beta VDJ profiling, genomic DNA was the template used. Each CDR3 protein is one row after TCRdb ran MiXCR on the reads. Of fewer than 250,000 distinct CDR3 sequences in the sample, around half were seen once. Sequenced material: sorted CD4+, CD8+, or CD8+CD57+ T cells (not recorded which) from PBMCs. J is TRBJ2-1 and V is TRBV29-1; 13 nucleotides line up with TRBD2. This TCR derives from a human donor with aplastic anemia. The CDR3 spells CSVEGRTSGSLSYNEQFF. CDR3 nucleotides: TGCAGCGTTGAAGGACGGACTAGCGGGAGTCTATCCTACAATGAGCAGTTCTTC.